The entry below gives a single T cell receptor beta chain sequence along with its context. Its target is unknown. One junction end disagrees with the germline gene, perhaps due to a read error. This CDR3 contains 14 residues. Germline assignment: CDR1 WNHNN and CDR2 SYGVQD (reference sequence). The researchers obtained blood RNA from unsorted whole blood and also extracted germline DNA. From 400 to 500 ng total RNA, TCR beta cDNA was generated with a primer in the constant region. Three rounds of nested multiplex PCR with slightly modified ARM-PCR produced TCR beta libraries. The study ran its first two PCR rounds for roughly 11 cycles each, using TRBV1-TRBV30 forward primers and a C-beta reverse primer. MiXCR was run by TCRdb on the multiplex PCR reads, yielding one entry per CDR3 protein. The repertoire holds a few hundred thousand distinct CDR3 sequences, with around three fifths as singletons. The data derive from a study of tumor-infiltrating lymphocytes in primary liver carcinoma. Study details: Patients underwent surgical resection for primary liver carcinoma.

Study-wide findings and caveats: The 250 largest clones made up significantly more of tumor than blood repertoires (p = 0.039).

Sequences were obtained from peripheral blood. The rearrangement links TRBV10-1 to TRBJ2-3; TRBD2 is a possible D gene (6 bases). The sequence was obtained from a woman under 40 with primary liver carcinoma and hepatitis B virus infection. CDR3 residues: CASSESGWDSTQCF. For the CDR3, the DNA is TGCGCCAGCAGTGAGTCCGGGTGGGACTCGACGCAGTGTTTT.